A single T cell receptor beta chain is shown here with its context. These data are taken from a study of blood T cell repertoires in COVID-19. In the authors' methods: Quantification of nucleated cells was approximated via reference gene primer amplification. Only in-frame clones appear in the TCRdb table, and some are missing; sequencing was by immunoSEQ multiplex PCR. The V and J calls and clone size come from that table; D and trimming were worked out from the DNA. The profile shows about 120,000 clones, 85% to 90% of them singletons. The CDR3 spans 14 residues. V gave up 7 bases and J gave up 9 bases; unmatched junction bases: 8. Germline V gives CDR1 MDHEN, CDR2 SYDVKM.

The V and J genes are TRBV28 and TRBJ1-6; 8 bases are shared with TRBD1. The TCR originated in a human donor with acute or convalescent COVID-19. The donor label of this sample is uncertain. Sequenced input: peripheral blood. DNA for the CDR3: TGTGCCAGCAACGCCGGGACAGGTTTTTCACCCCTCCACTTT. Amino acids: CASNAGTGFSPLHF.